Included here is one T cell receptor (beta chain) sequence, with context. Its antigen remains unidentified. This entry is derived from a study of T-cell memory formation after mild COVID-19. General study results and limits: Day 15 to 85 contracting clones showed balanced CD4/CD8; later expanders leaned CD4+.

Deletions cut 8 bases from V and 6 bases from J, with 10 bases between. The CDR3 length is 11 residues. TCRdb itself ran the 5' RACE reads through MiXCR, one entry per CDR3 protein. The table includes 190,000 or so distinct CDR3 sequences, around 27% detected once. V is TRBV12-3 or TRBV12-4 and J is TRBJ1-2; D unresolved. The source material was PBMCs or a T cell subset sorted from them (not recorded which). This TCR was sampled from an adult woman who had mild COVID-19 (a few samples of this study predate the infection). Cell type and time point are not known. CDR3 loop: CASGAFNGYTF. The CDR3 DNA follows: TGTGCCAGCGGTGCGTTTAATGGCTACACCTTC.